The 11 T cell receptor beta chains below were found in one sample sequenced in a study of human T cells and chemical hapten exposure. The time point here: patch test 1, 2 weeks after DPC sensitization. Indicated treatment: therapeutic diphenylcyclopropenone sensitization with weekly scalp DPC. MiXCR was run by TCRdb on the RACE reads, yielding one entry per CDR3 protein. Among 180,000 or so distinct CDR3 sequences listed, about 14% were seen once. The specimen comprised whole blood, sampled in connection with sensitization to the hapten diphenylcyclopropenone (DPC). Receptors originate from a woman aged 25 to 45 with alopecia areata. Some clones in this sample may be carry-over from other donors' samples.

This clonotype was detected many times. The rearrangement joins TRBV6-2 or TRBV6-3 to TRBJ2-1; D is tentatively TRBD1 or TRBD2 (12 bases each). This CDR3 region has 21 residues. CDR1 and CDR2 (germline): MNHEY, SVGEGT. V lost 7 bases and J 1 base, leaving 32 bases between the germline ends. The CDR3 loop is CASTRDRGLRTSGKSYNEQFF. The CDR3 DNA follows: TGTGCCAGCACCCGGGACAGGGGGCTTCGGACTAGCGGGAAATCCTACAATGAGCAGTTCTTC.

This clonotype was counted between two and nine times. The chain is built from TRBV24-1 and TRBJ2-2; D is perhaps TRBD1 (5 bases). V gave up 7 bases and J gave up 7 bases, with 15 bases separating them. Germline V gives CDR1 KGHDR, CDR2 SFDVKD. The CDR3 is made up of 14 amino acids. The CDR3 loop reads CATRDTIQDGELFF. CDR3 DNA sequence: TGTGCCACCAGGGACACCATACAGGACGGGGAGCTGTTTTTT.

This clonotype was recorded at least ten times. The chain has TRBV24-1 and TRBJ2-3; 7 bases match TRBD1. The CDR3 runs to 15 residues. Germline assignment: CDR1 KGHDR and CDR2 SFDVKD. The trim removed 10 bases at V and 2 bases at J, leaving 11 bases unmatched. The CDR3 nucleotides are TGTGCCACGGGGTCGAGGACAGGATTCACAGATACGCAGTATTTT. Amino acid sequence: CATGSRTGFTDTQYF.

This clonotype was seen a few times. This chain joins TRBV6-5 and TRBJ2-5, with D perhaps matching TRBD1 or TRBD2 (6 bases each). Deletions cut 6 bases from V and 5 bases from J, with 13 bases between. The CDR3 consists of 13 residues. The V gene's germline CDR1 is MNHEY and CDR2 SVGAGI. The DNA of the CDR3 is TGTGCCAGCAGGCTGGGGGGCCAGGAGACCCAGTACTTC. The encoded protein is CASRLGGQETQYF.

The V gene is TRBV29-1, the J gene TRBJ2-5; 7 positions agree with TRBD2. J lost 6 bases, V lost 6 bases, and 10 bases had no gene match. The CDR3 spans 13 residues. CDR1 and CDR2 from the germline V gene are SQVTM and ANQGSEA. CDR3 residues: CSVGPGGSQTQYF. The CDR3 DNA sequence: TGCAGCGTGGGCCCGGGGGGTTCCCAGACCCAGTACTTC.

The rearrangement links TRBV19 to TRBJ1-4; D might be TRBD1 (5 bases). This CDR3 region has 14 residues. The germline V and J ends were trimmed by 7 bases and 7 bases, with 16 bases remaining between them. CDR1 is LNHDA and CDR2 is SQIVND in the germline V gene (reference sequence). This CDR3 reads CASTSREFTEKLFF. DNA of the CDR3: TGTGCCAGTACCTCCAGGGAATTTACTGAAAAACTGTTTTTT.

This clonotype has just a few counts. The rearrangement links TRBV12-3 or TRBV12-4 to TRBJ1-4; 11 bases fit TRBD1. V lost 6 bases and J lost 2; bases outside the gene matches: 5. This CDR3 is built from 16 residues. CDR3 DNA: TGTGCCAGCAGCCAGGACAGGGGGCCGACTAATGAAAAACTGTTTTTT. As protein: CASSQDRGPTNEKLFF.

The chain recombines TRBV7-2 with TRBJ2-3; the match to TRBD2 covers 8 bases. The CDR3 is 17 amino acids. Per germline, CDR1 SGHTA and CDR2 FQGNSA. Germline trimming cut 2 bases from V and 4 bases from J; bases unmatched to any gene: 11. The chain's CDR3 is CASSLIGGGRSPDTQYF. The DNA for the CDR3 is TGTGCCAGCAGCTTAATCGGCGGGGGGCGCTCCCCAGATACGCAGTATTTT.

This clonotype was seen at least ten times. The V and J genes are TRBV7-2 and TRBJ2-3; TRBD2 matches 8 bases. Germline V lookup: CDR1 SGHTA, CDR2 FQGNSA. The V segment lost 3 bases and the J segment 1 base; nucleotides outside the gene matches: 3. CDR3 length: 15 amino acids. DNA for the CDR3: TGTGCCAGCAGCTTCGCAGCGGGAGGCACAGATACGCAGTATTTT. It specifies CASSFAAGGTDTQYF.

This clonotype was observed a handful of times. Written as DNA, the CDR3 is TGCAGTGCCGAGCGAGGGACTAGCGGACACACAGATACGCAGTATTTT. Translating gives CSAERGTSGHTDTQYF. The chain recombines TRBV20-1 with TRBJ2-3; 11 nucleotides agree with TRBD2. V shed 6 bases and J 2 bases; nucleotides not matched to a gene: 10. CDR1 is DFQATT and CDR2 is SNEGSKA in the germline V gene (reference sequence). This CDR3 is 16 amino acids long.

This clonotype was counted at least ten times. The chain couples TRBV28 to TRBJ2-7; TRBD1 agrees at 7 bases. With V trimmed by 5 bases and J by 6 bases, 10 bases remained unmatched. Germline V gives CDR1 MDHEN, CDR2 SYDVKM. CDR3 length: 14 amino acids. CDR3: CASSPPGTVPEQYF. The CDR3 nucleotides are TGTGCCAGCAGTCCCCCCGGGACAGTCCCCGAGCAGTACTTC.